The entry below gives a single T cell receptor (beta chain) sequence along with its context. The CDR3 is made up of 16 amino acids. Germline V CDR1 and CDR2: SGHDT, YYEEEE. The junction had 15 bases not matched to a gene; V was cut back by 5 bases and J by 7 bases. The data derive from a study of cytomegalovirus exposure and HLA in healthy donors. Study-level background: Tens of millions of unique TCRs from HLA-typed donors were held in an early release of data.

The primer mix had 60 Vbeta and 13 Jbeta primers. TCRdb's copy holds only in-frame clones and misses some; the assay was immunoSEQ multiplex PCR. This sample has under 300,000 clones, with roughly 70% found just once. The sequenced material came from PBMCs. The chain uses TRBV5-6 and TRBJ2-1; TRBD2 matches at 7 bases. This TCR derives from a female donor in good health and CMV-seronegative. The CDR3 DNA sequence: TGTGCCAGCAGTCCAGTGCGGGGTAGTAGCGGGAATGAGCAGTTCTTC. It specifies CASSPVRGSSGNEQFF.